These T cell receptor beta chains were read from a single sample in a study of CD8+ T cells in alopecia areata. The table came from immunoSEQ multiplex PCR; TCRdb's copy has only in-frame clones and leaves some out. The table has some 120,000 clones, over 55% seen once. Source: CD4+ T cells sorted from blood, taken at week 4, from a patient treated with tofacitinib. The receptors come from a human donor with alopecia areata. Both conserved end residues are part of each CDR3. D genes are given only for firm matches. Not every row has a clone size; where given, it reads once, few, many or a size class.

clone_size	d_call	v_call	j_call	cdr3_nt	cdr3_aa
few	NA	TRBV29-1	TRBJ1-5	TGCAGCGTTGGAGAACGGGAAAATCAGCCCCAGCATTTT	CSVGERENQPQHF
few	NA	TRBV5-1	TRBJ1-2	TGCGCCAGCAGCTTTACGGGACAAAGGAACTATGGCTACACCTTC	CASSFTGQRNYGYTF
NA	NA	TRBV29-1	TRBJ2-3	TGCAGCGTTGGGCAGGAGTCAAACACAGATACGCAGTATTTT	CSVGQESNTDTQYF
NA	NA	TRBV29-1	TRBJ2-1	TGCAGCGTTGAAGCAAGTCCTAGCTACAATGAGCAGTTCTTC	CSVEASPSYNEQFF
NA	NA	TRBV6-6	TRBJ2-5	TGTGCCAGCAGTTTGGGGGGCCGGGGATCCCAAGAGACCCAGTACTTC	CASSLGGRGSQETQYF
once	NA	TRBV30	TRBJ2-6	TGTGCCTGGAATAGGGGTCCACCCTCTGGGGCCAACGTCCTGACTTTC	CAWNRGPPSGANVLTF
few	NA	TRBV4-1	TRBJ1-1	TGCGCCAGCAGCCCTGCATGGAACACTGAAGCTTTCTTT	CASSPAWNTEAFF
few	TRBD1	TRBV29-1	TRBJ1-5	TGCAGCGTACTCATCCCGGGACAGGGGGATGATAGCAATCAGCCCCAGCATTTT	CSVLIPGQGDDSNQPQHF
NA	TRBD2	TRBV6-6	TRBJ2-3	TGTGCCAGCAGTTACTCGGCGGGGGGCACAGATACGCAGTATTTT	CASSYSAGGTDTQYF
few	NA	TRBV7-9	TRBJ2-7	TGTGCCAGCAGCTTAACCATCCAGAGCCCCGAGCAGTACTTC	CASSLTIQSPEQYF
NA	NA	TRBV7-2	TRBJ1-1	TGTGCCAGCCTCGAAGGGAGCGGGAACACTGAAGCTTTCTTT	CASLEGSGNTEAFF
NA	NA	TRBV5-1	TRBJ2-7	TGCGCCAGCAGCTCCACACTCTCCTACGAGCAGTACTTC	CASSSTLSYEQYF
NA	TRBD1	TRBV4-2	TRBJ1-2	TGTGCCAGCAGCCCAACCGGGACAGCAGATGGCTACACCTTC	CASSPTGTADGYTF
NA	TRBD2	TRBV29-1	TRBJ2-1	TGCAGCGTTGATTTCGGGACTAGGGTCGGCAATGAGCAGTTCTTC	CSVDFGTRVGNEQFF